These 28 T cell receptor beta chains were all obtained from the same sample, sequenced in a study of Graves' ophthalmopathy and Graves' hyperthyroidism. Amplification targeted the TCR beta CDR3 regions, with RNA transcripts as the source material. Following a first-round RT-PCR that used HTBI primers, a second-round multiplex PCR was carried out. Each CDR3 protein gets one entry after TCRdb re-called the multiplex PCR reads with MiXCR. This sample has a few hundred thousand distinct CDR3 sequences, with 17% found just once. Sample: peripheral blood. The source is an adult woman with stable Graves' hyperthyroidism.

In its sample, this clonotype was seen many times. The chain carries TRBV30 and TRBJ1-5; D is unresolved. The CDR3 runs to 15 residues. V gave up 0 bases and J gave up 5 bases, with 14 bases separating them. Per the germline V gene, CDR1 is GTSNPN and CDR2 is SVGIG (reference sequence). The CDR3 DNA is TGTGCCTGGAGTGTACTAGGGTCTTGGGATCAGCCCCAGCATTTT. It encodes CAWSVLGSWDQPQHF. Looking up the rest from reference TRBV30 and TRBJ1-5 gives the full variable domain: SQTIHQWPATLVQPVGSPLSLECTVEGTSNPNLYWYRQAAGRGLQLLFYSVGIGQISSEVPQNLSASRPQDRQFILSSKKLLLSDSGFYLCAWSVLGSWDQPQHFGDGTRLSIL.

At least ten counts were recorded for this clonotype. The rearrangement joins TRBV20-1 to TRBJ1-5; 8 bases map to TRBD1. Per germline, CDR1 DFQATT and CDR2 SNEGSKA (reference sequence). Trimming cost V 2 bases and J 6 bases; bases outside gene matches: 0. The CDR3 is 12 residues long. The CDR3 sequence: CSARTGGQPQHF. As DNA, the CDR3 is TGCAGTGCTAGAACAGGGGGTCAGCCCCAGCATTTT.

This clonotype showed up many times. The chain carries TRBV18 and TRBJ1-1; D is uncertain. CDR1 and CDR2 from the germline V gene are KGHSH and LQKENI. This CDR3 region has 15 residues. The germline V and J ends were trimmed by 0 bases and 1 base, with 9 bases remaining between them. CDR3: CASSPPRSRNTEAFF. CDR3 coding DNA: TGTGCCAGCTCACCACCGAGAAGCCGGAACACTGAAGCTTTCTTT. Supplemented by reference TRBV18 and TRBJ1-1, the full variable domain reads NAGVMQNPRHLVRRRGQEARLRCSPMKGHSHVYWYRQLPEEGLKFMVYLQKENIIDESGMPKERFSAEFPKEGPSILRIQQVVRGDSAAYFCASSPPRSRNTEAFFGQGTRLTVV.

The CDR3 spells CATLDSLAGEQYF. DNA of the CDR3: TGTGCCACCCTGGACTCCCTAGCGGGCGAGCAGTACTTC. The chain combines TRBV6-1 with TRBJ2-7; 8 positions match TRBD2. The CDR3 has 13 amino acids. The germline V gene has CDR1 MNHNS and CDR2 SASEGT. V lost 10 bases to trimming and J lost 6 bases; unmatched junction nucleotides: 11.

There are many counts of this clonotype. The V call is TRBV6-2 or TRBV6-3, the J call TRBJ1-1, with D possibly TRBD1 on 5 matching bases. From germline, CDR1 is MNHEY and CDR2 SVGEGT. This CDR3 contains 15 residues. V was trimmed by 2 bases and J by 0 bases, leaving 10 bases between them. Written as DNA, the CDR3 is TGTGCCAGCAGTTACAGTTGGGGCATGAACACTGAAGCTTTCTTT. Translated, it gives CASSYSWGMNTEAFF.

This clonotype has just a few counts. This may come from a read error, since a much larger clone is one base off. A read error is likely, as this CDR3 ends without the conserved phenylalanine or tryptophan. The V call is TRBV2, the J call TRBJ2-1; TRBD2 aligns across 8 bases. This CDR3 has 14 amino acids. Germline V lookup: CDR1 SNHLY, CDR2 FYNNEI. V was pared by 4 bases and J by 6 bases, with 5 bases of the junction left unmatched. The DNA for the CDR3 is TGTGCCAGCAGTGGGGGGACTAGTGGCAATGAGCAGTTCCTC. Translating it yields CASSGGTSGNEQFL.

Many counts were recorded for this clonotype. The chain employs TRBV6-1 and TRBJ2-7; 13 positions match TRBD2. This CDR3 comprises 15 residues. The trim removed 6 bases at V and 3 bases at J, leaving 5 bases unmatched. Germline V lookup: CDR1 MNHNS, CDR2 SASEGT. The CDR3 reads CASSRTSGRNYEQYF. The CDR3 nucleotides read TGTGCCAGCAGCCGGACTAGCGGGAGAAACTACGAGCAGTACTTC.

This clonotype was counted ten times or more. This chain links TRBV20-1 with TRBJ1-5; a possible D gene is TRBD1 (6 bases). The CDR3 sequence is 16 residues long. V lost 7 bases to trimming and J lost 0 bases, with 19 bases between them. Germline values: CDR1 DFQATT, CDR2 SNEGSKA (reference sequence). The CDR3 region has the DNA TGCAGTGTTCAGACCGGGACAACTTATAGCAATCAGCCCCAGCATTTT. Translated: CSVQTGTTYSNQPQHF.

This clonotype was counted at least ten times. This sequence joins TRBV4-1 and TRBJ2-2; D is uncertain. CDR1 and CDR2 (germline): MGHRA, YSYEKL. The CDR3 contains 13 residues. Trimming cost V 6 bases and J 7 bases, with 12 bases left between them. CDR3 nucleotides: TGCGCCAGCAGAGTGGGCGCGAACGGGGAGCTGTTTTTT. Its translation is CASRVGANGELFF.

This clonotype was picked up many times. This CDR3 is CASSLSPLRAGELFF. Written as DNA, the CDR3 is TGTGCCAGCAGTTTATCCCCCCTGCGGGCCGGGGAGCTGTTTTTT. The V and J genes are TRBV12-3 or TRBV12-4 and TRBJ2-2; D might be TRBD2 (5 bases). Trimming pared 2 bases from V and 6 bases from J, leaving 13 bases between. This CDR3 has 15 amino acids.

This clonotype was detected a few times. The chain couples TRBV19 to TRBJ2-2; D unclear. Trimming removed 2 bases at V and 3 bases at J, with 7 bases between. Germline V CDR1 and CDR2: LNHDA, SQIVND (reference sequence). The CDR3 consists of 14 residues. DNA of the CDR3: TGTGCCAGTAGTATAACTGGATACACCGGGGAGCTGTTTTTT. It yields the protein CASSITGYTGELFF.

This clonotype was found many times. The chain carries TRBV27 and TRBJ2-7; the match to TRBD2 covers 8 bases. After removal of 0 bases from V and 6 bases from J, the junction contained 1 base not matched to a gene. CDR1 is MNHEY, CDR2 SMNVEV, per germline (reference sequence). This CDR3 region has 13 residues. CDR3 residues: CASSLSAGGEQYF. Written as DNA, the CDR3 is TGTGCCAGCAGTTTATCCGCGGGAGGCGAGCAGTACTTC.

This clonotype was observed at least ten times. The chain links TRBV20-1 to TRBJ2-7; 12 bases line up with TRBD1. J was trimmed by 4 bases and V by 3 bases; bases with no gene match: 7. The CDR3 length is 15 residues. CDR1 and CDR2 (germline): DFQATT, SNEGSKA (reference sequence). CDR3 sequence reads: CSARGGQGAIYEQYF. CDR3 nucleotides: TGCAGTGCTAGGGGGGGACAGGGGGCGATTTACGAGCAGTACTTC.

This clonotype was recorded at least ten times. This chain uses TRBV5-1 with TRBJ2-7; tentatively, D is TRBD1 (5 bases). V lost 2 bases and J lost 5, with 14 bases in between. The CDR3 runs to 14 residues. CDR1 is SGHRS and CDR2 is YFSETQ in the germline V gene. The CDR3 sequence is CASSFRAVGHEQYF. DNA for the CDR3: TGCGCCAGCAGCTTCAGGGCCGTGGGCCACGAGCAGTACTTC.

The rearrangement joins TRBV11-2 to TRBJ2-7; 9 nucleotides line up with TRBD2. This CDR3 is built from 14 residues. V shed 3 bases, J shed 4 bases, and the junction held 4 bases outside the gene matches. The V gene's germline CDR1 is SGHAT and CDR2 FQNNGV. The CDR3 region is CASSFGGGAYEQYF. CDR3 DNA sequence: TGTGCCAGCAGCTTCGGCGGGGGGGCTTACGAGCAGTACTTC.

This clonotype has ten or more counts. V is TRBV11-2 and J is TRBJ2-4; D is unresolved. The length of the CDR3 is 14 residues. V lost 6 bases, J lost 3 bases, and 12 bases lay in between. Germline V gene sequence: CDR1 SGHAT, CDR2 FQNNGV. CDR3: CASRVGWGKNIQYF. The CDR3 DNA is TGTGCCAGCAGAGTAGGGTGGGGCAAAAACATTCAGTACTTC.

The chain couples TRBV28 to TRBJ1-2; 7 bases fit TRBD1. The CDR3 contains 13 residues. In germline, CDR1 is MDHEN, CDR2 SYDVKM. Trimming took 6 bases from V and 7 from J; bases not matched to a gene: 8. CDR3 in amino acids: CASRPHRGGGYTF. CDR3 coding DNA: TGTGCCAGCAGGCCACACAGGGGCGGTGGCTACACCTTC.

This clonotype has at least ten counts. The chain recombines TRBV29-1 with TRBJ2-5; possibly TRBD1 for D (5 bases). Trimming left V 4 bases short and J 5 bases short, with 14 bases between. The CDR3 has 13 amino acids. Germline lookup yields CDR1 SQVTM and CDR2 ANQGSEA. CDR3 residues: CSVGISGHETQYF. CDR3 nucleotides: TGCAGCGTTGGTATATCAGGGCACGAGACCCAGTACTTC.

This clonotype was seen ten or more times. J is TRBJ1-1 and V is TRBV6-5, with TRBD1 matching 8 bases. The CDR3 spans 16 residues. Germline V CDR1 and CDR2: MNHEY, SVGAGI. Trimming cost V 5 bases and J 3 bases; bases outside gene matches: 11. For the CDR3, the DNA is TGTGCCAGCAGTAACCCCGACAGGGGAAGGGACACTGAAGCTTTCTTT. It encodes CASSNPDRGRDTEAFF.

V and J are TRBV2 and TRBJ1-5; 7 bases line up with TRBD1. This CDR3 region has 16 residues. Germline-derived CDR1 and CDR2 are SNHLY and FYNNEI. J lost 3 bases, V lost 6 bases, and 11 bases had no gene match. CDR3 nucleotides: TGTGCCAGCAGCGCAGGGAGGACAGGCTTCAATCAGCCCCAGCATTTT. This translates into CASSAGRTGFNQPQHF.

The genes are TRBV3-1 and TRBJ1-2, with D possibly TRBD1 on 5 matching bases. CDR1 LGHDT and CDR2 YNNKEL come from the germline V gene (reference sequence). The CDR3 contains 13 residues. Trimming took 8 bases from V and 4 from J, leaving 14 bases between them. The CDR3, as DNA: TGTGCCAGCGGCCCTCGGGGGGGCTATGGCTACACCTTC. Translated, it gives CASGPRGGYGYTF.

The CDR3 loop reads CASSDRPMDVETQYF. The DNA for the CDR3 is TGTGCCAGCAGTGATCGGCCCATGGACGTGGAGACCCAGTACTTC. V usage is TRBV6-1 and J usage is TRBJ2-5; no definite D call. CDR3 length: 15 residues. Per the germline V gene, CDR1 is MNHNS and CDR2 is SASEGT. Trimming pared 3 bases from V and 5 bases from J, leaving 16 bases between.

About this clonotype: This may be a read error: a much more frequent sequence differs by one nucleotide. J is TRBJ2-7 and V is TRBV28, with 10 bases fitting TRBD1. Germline assignment: CDR1 MDHEN and CDR2 SYDVKM. CDR3 size: 14 residues. The CDR3 bases are TGTGCCAGCAGGCAGACAGGGGGCAACTACGAGCAGTGCTTC. Translation: CASRQTGGNYEQCF.

At least ten counts were recorded for this clonotype. For the CDR3, the DNA is TGTGCCAGCAGCGGCCGGGACAGCCAGCCCCAGCATTTT. It codes for CASSGRDSQPQHF. The genes are TRBV6-2 or TRBV6-3 and TRBJ1-5; 7 bases match TRBD1. Trimming took 6 bases from V and 7 from J; bases not matched to a gene: 6. Germline CDR1 reads MNHEY; CDR2 reads SVGEGT. There are 13 residues in the CDR3.

To note about this clonotype: Being one base from a much bigger clone, this may be a read error. V is TRBV7-8 and J is TRBJ1-2; no definite D call. This CDR3 has 14 amino acids. Germline CDR1 and CDR2: SGHVS and FQNEAQ. The CDR3 here is CASSILPGAYGYIF. The CDR3 DNA is TGTGCCAGCAGCATCCTCCCCGGAGCCTATGGCTACATCTTC.

In this sample, this clonotype turned up once. The chain couples TRBV12-3 or TRBV12-4 to TRBJ2-5, with D unresolved. The CDR3 covers 14 residues. Trimming pared 2 bases from V and 5 bases from J, leaving 12 bases between. CDR3: CASSLLVGRETQYF. The DNA for the CDR3 is TGTGCCAGCAGTTTATTGGTGGGAAGGGAGACCCAGTACTTC.

This clonotype was counted at least ten times. This chain links TRBV6-5 with TRBJ1-1, with 9 positions matching TRBD1. The trim removed 3 bases at V and 2 bases at J, leaving 10 bases unmatched. The germline V gene encodes CDR1 MNHEY and CDR2 SVGAGI. This CDR3 is built from 17 residues. CDR3 amino acids: CASSYTGGANPNTEAFF. DNA for the CDR3: TGTGCCAGCAGTTATACAGGGGGCGCGAATCCCAACACTGAAGCTTTCTTT.

This clonotype showed up just a few times. The V and J genes are TRBV19 and TRBJ1-5, with 8 bases lining up with TRBD1. V shed 8 bases, J shed 1 base, and the junction held 7 bases outside the gene matches. The V gene's germline CDR1 is LNHDA and CDR2 SQIVND (reference sequence). CDR3 length: 15 residues. CDR3 nucleotide sequence: TGTGCCAGTTCTGACAGGGGCGGGAGCAATCAGCCCCAGCATTTT. This sequence encodes CASSDRGGSNQPQHF.